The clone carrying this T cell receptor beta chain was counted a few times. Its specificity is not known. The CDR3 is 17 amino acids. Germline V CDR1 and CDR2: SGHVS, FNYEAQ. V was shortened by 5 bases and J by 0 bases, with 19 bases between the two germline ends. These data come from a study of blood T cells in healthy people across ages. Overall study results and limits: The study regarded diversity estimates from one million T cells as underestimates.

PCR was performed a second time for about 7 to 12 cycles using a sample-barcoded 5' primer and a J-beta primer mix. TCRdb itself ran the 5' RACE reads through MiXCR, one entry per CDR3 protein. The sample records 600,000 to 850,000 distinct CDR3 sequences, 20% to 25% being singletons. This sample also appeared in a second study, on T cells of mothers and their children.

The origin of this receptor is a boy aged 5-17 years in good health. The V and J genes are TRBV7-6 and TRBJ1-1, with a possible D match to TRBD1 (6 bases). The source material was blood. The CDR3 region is CASSPRPRGGMNTEAFF. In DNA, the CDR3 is TGTGCCAGCAGCCCCCGCCCCAGAGGGGGGATGAACACTGAAGCTTTCTTT.